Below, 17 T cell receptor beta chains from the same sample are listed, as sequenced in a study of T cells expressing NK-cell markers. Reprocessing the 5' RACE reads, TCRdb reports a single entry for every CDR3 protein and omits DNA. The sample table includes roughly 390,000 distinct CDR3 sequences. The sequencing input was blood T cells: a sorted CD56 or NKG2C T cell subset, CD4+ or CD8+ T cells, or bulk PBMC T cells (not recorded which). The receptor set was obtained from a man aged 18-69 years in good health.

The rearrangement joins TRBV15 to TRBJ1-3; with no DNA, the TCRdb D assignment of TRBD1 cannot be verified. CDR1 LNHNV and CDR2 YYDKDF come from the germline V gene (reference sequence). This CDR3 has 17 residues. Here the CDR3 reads CATSRVPDVSSGNTIYF. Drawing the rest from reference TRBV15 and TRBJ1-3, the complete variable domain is DAMVIQNPRYQVTQFGKPVTLSCSQTLNHNVMYWYQQKSSQAPKLLFHYYDKDFNNEADTPDNFQSRRPNTSFCFLDIRSPGLGDTAMYLCATSRVPDVSSGNTIYFGEGSWLTVV.

The chain's CDR3 is CASIPTGHQYYGYTF. This chain uses TRBV7-2 with TRBJ1-2; TCRdb designates TRBD1, a call that cannot be tested without DNA. This CDR3 contains 15 residues. Germline V gives CDR1 SGHTA, CDR2 FQGNSA.

CDR3 sequence: CASGGSPLGGSDEQFF. The chain couples TRBV12-3 or TRBV12-4 to TRBJ2-1; as DNA is missing, the TRBD1 call by TCRdb cannot be tested. The CDR3 has 16 amino acids.

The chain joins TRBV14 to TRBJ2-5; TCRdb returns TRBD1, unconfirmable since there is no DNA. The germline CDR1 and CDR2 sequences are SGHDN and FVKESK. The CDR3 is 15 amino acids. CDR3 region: CASSRGLTYTGAQYF.

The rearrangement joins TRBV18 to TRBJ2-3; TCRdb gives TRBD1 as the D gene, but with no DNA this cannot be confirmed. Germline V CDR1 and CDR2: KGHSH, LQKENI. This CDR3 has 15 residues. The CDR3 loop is CASSSGQGRGDTQYF.

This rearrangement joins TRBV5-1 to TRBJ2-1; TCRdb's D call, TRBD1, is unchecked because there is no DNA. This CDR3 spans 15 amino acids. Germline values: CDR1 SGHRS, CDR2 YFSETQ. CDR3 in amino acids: CASSYGGGAGNEQFF.

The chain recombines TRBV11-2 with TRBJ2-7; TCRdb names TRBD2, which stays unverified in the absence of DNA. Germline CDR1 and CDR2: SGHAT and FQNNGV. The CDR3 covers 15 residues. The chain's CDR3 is CASSVQRGGNYEQYF.

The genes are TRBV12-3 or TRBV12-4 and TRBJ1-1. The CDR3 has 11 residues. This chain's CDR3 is CASKVFAEAFF.

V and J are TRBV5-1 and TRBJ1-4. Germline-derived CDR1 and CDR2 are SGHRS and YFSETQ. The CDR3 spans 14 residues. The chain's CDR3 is CASSRGATNEKLFF.

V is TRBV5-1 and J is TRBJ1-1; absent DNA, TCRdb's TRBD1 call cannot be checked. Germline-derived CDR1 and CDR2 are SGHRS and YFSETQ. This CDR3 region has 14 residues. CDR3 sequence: CASSGGTQGREAFF.

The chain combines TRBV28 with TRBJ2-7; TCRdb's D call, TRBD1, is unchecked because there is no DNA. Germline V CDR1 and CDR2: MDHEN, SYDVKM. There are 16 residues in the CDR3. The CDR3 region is CASSFSGTGSFYEQYF.

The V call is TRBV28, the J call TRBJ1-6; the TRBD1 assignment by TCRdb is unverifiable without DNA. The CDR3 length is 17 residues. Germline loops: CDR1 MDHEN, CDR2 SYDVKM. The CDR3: CASSLTSGRGLRSPLHF. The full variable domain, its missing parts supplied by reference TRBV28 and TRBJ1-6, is DVKVTQSSRYLVKRTGEKVFLECVQDMDHENMFWYRQDPGLGLRLIYFSYDVKMKEKGDIPEGYSVSREKKERFSLILESASTNQTSMYLCASSLTSGRGLRSPLHFGNGTRLTVT.

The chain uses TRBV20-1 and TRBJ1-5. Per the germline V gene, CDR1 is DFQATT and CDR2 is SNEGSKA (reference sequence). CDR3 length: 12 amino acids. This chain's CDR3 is CSARVDNQPQHF.

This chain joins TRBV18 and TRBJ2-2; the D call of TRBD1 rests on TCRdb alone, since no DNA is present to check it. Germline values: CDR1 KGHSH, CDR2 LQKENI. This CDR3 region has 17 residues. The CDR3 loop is CASSPLTGSSGTGELFF.

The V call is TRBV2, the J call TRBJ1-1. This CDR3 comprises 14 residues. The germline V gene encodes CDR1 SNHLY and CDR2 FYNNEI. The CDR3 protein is CASSEILASPEAFF.

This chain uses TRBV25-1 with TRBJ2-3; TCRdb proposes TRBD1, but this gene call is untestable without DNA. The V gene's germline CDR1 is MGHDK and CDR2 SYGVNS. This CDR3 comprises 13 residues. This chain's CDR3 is CASSGAKADTQYF. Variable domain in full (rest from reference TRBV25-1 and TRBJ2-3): EADIYQTPRYLVIGTGKKITLECSQTMGHDKMYWYQQDPGMELHLIHYSYGVNSTEKGDLSSESTVSRIRTEHFPLTLESARPSHTSQYLCASSGAKADTQYFGPGTRLTVL.

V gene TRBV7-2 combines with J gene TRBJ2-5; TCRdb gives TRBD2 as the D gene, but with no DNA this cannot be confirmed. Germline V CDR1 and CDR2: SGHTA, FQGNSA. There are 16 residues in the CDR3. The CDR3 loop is CASSITAGGLGETQYF.